The entry that follows covers one T cell receptor (beta chain) sequence. Libraries were prepared by immunoSEQ multiplex PCR; TCRdb keeps only in-frame clonotypes and omits some of them. This sample has hundreds of thousands of clones; 86% occur once, and the top ten carry more than 1.4%. CDR1 is MNHNS and CDR2 is SASEGT in the germline V gene. Trimming at V came to 3 bases and at J to 5 bases, leaving 4 bases not matched to a gene. The CDR3 sequence is 14 residues long. The sample comes from a study of blood T cell repertoires in COVID-19. Study-wide background: Sites in the United States, Italy and Spain provided acute and convalescent COVID-19 samples.

The clonotype originates from a woman between 25 and 40 years old with active or convalescent COVID-19. This chain connects TRBV6-1 to TRBJ1-2; 9 positions match TRBD1. The sample taken for sequencing was peripheral blood. Here the CDR3 DNA reads TGTGCCAGCAGTGAGTTTGACAGGGGGTATGGCTACACCTTC. Its translation: CASSEFDRGYGYTF.